This T cell receptor (beta chain) was recovered during a study of CXCR3-negative and CXCR3-positive naive CD8 T cells. Study-level findings and limits: The TRBV-TRBJ usage of naive CXCR3-negative and CXCR3-positive cells was similar, but that of memory cells differed. Cryopreserved PBMCs had partly decreased CXCR3 expression; fresh PBMCs were used in most assays. Memory CD8+ cells had much lower diversity, and both naive subsets had comparably high diversity. The study found more hydrophobic TRB CDR3s in CXCR3-positive naive cells than in CXCR3-negative naive cells.

Points on this clonotype: Its antigen is currently unknown.

Germline CDR1 SGHAT, CDR2 FQNNGV. This CDR3 is 11 amino acids long. UMI-labeled 5' RACE yielded the TRB cDNA libraries. TCRdb re-called the 5' RACE reads; every CDR3 protein appears as one record, without DNA. Its clone listing holds some 110,000 distinct CDR3 sequences. Material for sequencing was naive CXCR3+ CD8+ T cells from blood. Subset: CD45RO-CCR7+CD27+CD95- naive CD8+ T cells expressing CXCR3 (TNR3+). The sequence derives from a human donor in good health. Some clones in this sample may be carry-over from other donors' samples. This chain joins TRBV11-2 and TRBJ2-1; absent DNA, TCRdb's TRBD1 call cannot be checked. The CDR3 loop reads CASSTGGGQFF.